A single sample is the source of the 19 T cell receptor beta chains below, sequenced in a study of shared clonotypes between healthy human individuals. Produced via immunoSEQ multiplex PCR; TCRdb's table is partial and in-frame only. The table records 980,000 or so clones, approximately 80% of them present only once. Sequencing was carried out using memory CD4+ T cells sorted from blood. Specified subset: CD45RA-negative fraction. Receptor source: a man younger than 35 in good health.

A few counts support this clone. This rearrangement joins TRBV28 to TRBJ2-7; D is uncertain. Germline values: CDR1 MDHEN, CDR2 SYDVKM. There are 15 residues in the CDR3. V shed 3 bases and J shed 0 bases, with 12 bases lying between them. The CDR3 reads CASSFPRPGSYEQYF. In DNA, the CDR3 is TGTGCCAGCAGTTTTCCTCGGCCAGGCTCCTACGAGCAGTACTTC.

This clone was observed a handful of times. The CDR3 bases are TGTGCCAGCAGCCGGGGCGGCCCTAGCTCCTACAATGAGCAGTTCTTC. Translated: CASSRGGPSSYNEQFF. The V call is TRBV11-2, the J call TRBJ2-1; D tentatively reads TRBD1 or TRBD2 (5 bases each). V lost 5 bases to trimming and J lost 0 bases, with 14 bases between them. Germline CDR1 SGHAT, CDR2 FQNNGV. The length of the CDR3 is 16 residues. The variable domain in full, completed from reference TRBV11-2 and TRBJ2-1, reads EAGVAQSPRYKIIEKRQSVAFWCNPISGHATLYWYQQILGQGPKLLIQFQNNGVVDDSQLPKDRFSAERLKGVDSTLKIQPAKLEDSAVYLCASSRGGPSSYNEQFFGPGTRLTVL.

The rearrangement uses TRBV2 and TRBJ1-1; the D is unclear. Germline CDR1 SNHLY, CDR2 FYNNEI. The CDR3 runs to 12 residues. V lost 7 bases and J 6 bases, leaving 12 bases between the germline ends. Here the CDR3 DNA reads TGTGCCAGCAATCGGCAAAGGGCTGAAGCTTTCTTT. Encoded protein: CASNRQRAEAFF.

The rearrangement joins TRBV29-1 to TRBJ2-7; D unclear. CDR1 and CDR2 from the germline V gene are SQVTM and ANQGSEA. There are 14 residues in the CDR3. The V and J ends lost 3 bases and 3 bases respectively, with 15 bases between them. CDR3 in DNA: TGCAGCGTTGAGAAGGACGGAAGAAGCTACGAGCAGTACTTC. Translated, it gives CSVEKDGRSYEQYF.

The chain links TRBV2 to TRBJ2-3; D might be TRBD1 or TRBD2, each matching 5 bases. CDR1 is SNHLY, CDR2 FYNNEI, per germline. The CDR3 spans 16 residues. V was cut by 5 bases and J by 0 bases, with 15 bases left in between. CDR3 bases: TGTGCCAGCAGTAGATACTCTGGGGGTAGCACAGATACGCAGTATTTT. Its protein is CASSRYSGGSTDTQYF.

J is TRBJ2-6 and V is TRBV5-5; unclear D gene. CDR1 SGHKS and CDR2 YYEKEE come from the germline V gene (reference sequence). The CDR3 consists of 14 residues. The V and J ends lost 3 bases and 5 bases respectively, with 9 bases between them. The CDR3 loop is CASSSPGRANVLTF. CDR3 DNA sequence: TGTGCCAGCAGCTCACCTGGGAGGGCCAACGTCCTGACTTTC.

The chain recombines TRBV18 with TRBJ1-2, with D uncertain. The CDR3 is made up of 13 amino acids. Germline values: CDR1 KGHSH, CDR2 LQKENI. V was shortened by 3 bases and J by 5 bases, with 10 bases between the two germline ends. CDR3: CASSPADAYGYTF. CDR3 sequence (DNA): TGTGCCAGCTCACCGGCCGATGCATATGGCTACACCTTC.

The rearrangement links TRBV4-3 to TRBJ1-2, with 7 bases lining up with TRBD1. V lost 4 bases and J lost 0; bases outside the gene matches: 5. Germline V gene sequence: CDR1 LGHNA, CDR2 YSLEER. This CDR3 comprises 15 residues. The CDR3 loop reads CASSRTGQANYGYTF. CDR3 sequence (DNA): TGCGCCAGCAGCCGGACAGGCCAAGCTAACTATGGCTACACCTTC.

V and J are TRBV6-7 and TRBJ2-3; D is tentatively TRBD1 or TRBD2 (5 bases each). TRBV6-7 has ORF status, its function being uncertain. Trimming removed 1 base from V and 2 bases from J, with 10 bases in between. The CDR3 covers 15 residues. The CDR3 DNA sequence: TGTGCCAGCAGTTACTTCCGGGACCACACAGATACGCAGTATTTT. Translating gives CASSYFRDHTDTQYF.

CDR3 region: CASSPGTAGEVTQYF. In nucleotides, the CDR3 is TGTGCCAGCTCACCAGGGACAGCGGGGGAGGTTACGCAGTATTTT. The chain links TRBV18 to TRBJ2-3; tentatively, D is TRBD2 (8 bases). The ends were cut back, 2 bases at V and 8 bases at J, with 17 bases in the middle. Germline CDR1 is KGHSH and CDR2 is LQKENI. The length of the CDR3 is 15 residues.

This chain joins TRBV29-1 and TRBJ2-6; TRBD1 agrees at 7 bases. The CDR3 has 14 residues. The trim removed 8 bases at V and 2 bases at J, leaving 6 bases unmatched. Per the germline V gene, CDR1 is SQVTM and CDR2 is ANQGSEA. CDR3 coding DNA: TGCAGCACTGCTCAGGGGGCTGGGGCCAACGTCCTGACTTTC. It yields the protein CSTAQGAGANVLTF. Supplemented by reference TRBV29-1 and TRBJ2-6, the full variable domain reads SAVISQKPSRDICQRGTSLTIQCQVDSQVTMMFWYRQQPGQSLTLIATANQGSEATYESGFVIDKFPISRPNLTFSTLTVSNMSPEDSSIYLCSTAQGAGANVLTFGAGSRLTVL.

The chain couples TRBV4-3 to TRBJ2-3, with D unresolved. The germline CDR1 and CDR2 sequences are LGHNA and YSLEER. V lost 0 bases and J lost 0, with 7 bases in between. This CDR3 has 15 amino acids. The CDR3 reads CASSQDAFSTDTQYF. As DNA, the CDR3 is TGCGCCAGCAGCCAAGATGCGTTTAGCACAGATACGCAGTATTTT.

The V call is TRBV2, the J call TRBJ1-4, with 9 bases identical to TRBD1. Germline V gene sequence: CDR1 SNHLY, CDR2 FYNNEI. With V trimmed by 5 bases and J by 5 bases, 12 bases remained unmatched. The CDR3 runs to 17 residues. The CDR3 bases are TGTGCCAGCAGTTCCGGGACAGGGCTCCTTTTCAATGAAAAACTGTTTTTT. Its translation is CASSSGTGLLFNEKLFF.

V usage is TRBV18 and J usage is TRBJ2-5, with 9 bases matching TRBD2. CDR3 length: 17 residues. The germline V gene encodes CDR1 KGHSH and CDR2 LQKENI. J gave up 5 bases and V 0 bases, and 10 bases lay outside the gene matches. The DNA for the CDR3 is TGTGCCAGCTCACCACCGGTTCGCGGGAGGGTTAGGGAGACCCAGTACTTC. Translating gives CASSPPVRGRVRETQYF.

The chain joins TRBV11-2 to TRBJ2-7; tentatively, D is TRBD1 or TRBD2 (5 bases each). Trimming shortened V by 1 base and J by 7 bases, and 17 bases separated the two germline ends. The CDR3 covers 15 residues. Germline V lookup: CDR1 SGHAT, CDR2 FQNNGV. The CDR3 spells CASSLGLPGTGEQYF. Written as DNA, the CDR3 is TGTGCCAGCAGCTTAGGACTTCCAGGGACCGGTGAGCAGTACTTC. Complete variable domain (other parts from reference TRBV11-2 and TRBJ2-7): EAGVAQSPRYKIIEKRQSVAFWCNPISGHATLYWYQQILGQGPKLLIQFQNNGVVDDSQLPKDRFSAERLKGVDSTLKIQPAKLEDSAVYLCASSLGLPGTGEQYFGPGTRLTVT.

The chain carries TRBV5-1 and TRBJ2-3; the match to TRBD2 covers 11 bases. After removal of 5 bases from V and 4 bases from J, the junction contained 3 bases not matched to a gene. Germline lookup yields CDR1 SGHRS and CDR2 YFSETQ. The CDR3 loop spans 14 amino acids. The CDR3 is CASRETSGADTQYF. CDR3 bases: TGCGCCAGCAGAGAGACTAGCGGGGCAGATACGCAGTATTTT.

This rearrangement joins TRBV5-4 to TRBJ2-7, with 8 bases lining up with TRBD2. Germline trimming cut 0 bases from V and 3 bases from J; bases unmatched to any gene: 8. Germline CDR1 reads SGHNT; CDR2 reads YYREEE (reference sequence). The CDR3 runs 16 residues. CDR3 nucleotides: TGTGCCAGCAGCTTGGCCGGGGGGGGCGCGGGCTACGAGCAGTACTTC. Its translation: CASSLAGGGAGYEQYF.

The chain combines TRBV4-1 with TRBJ1-4; D is perhaps TRBD1 (5 bases). The CDR3 is 14 amino acids. V was clipped by 8 bases and J by 0 bases, with 10 bases between them. Looked up from germline, CDR1 is MGHRA and CDR2 is YSYEKL. The CDR3: CASGVGATNEKLFF. The CDR3 DNA follows: TGCGCCAGCGGCGTAGGGGCAACTAATGAAAAACTGTTTTTT.

The CDR3 reads CASSLGGSGSGANVLTF. The CDR3 coding sequence is TGTGCCAGCAGCTTAGGCGGGTCGGGCTCTGGGGCCAACGTCCTGACTTTC. This chain uses TRBV7-2 with TRBJ2-6; possibly TRBD2 for D (5 bases). The CDR3 has 17 residues. The germline gives CDR1 SGHTA, CDR2 FQGNSA. V dropped 1 base and J dropped 0 bases, with 10 bases sitting between them. The full variable domain, with the rest looked up from reference TRBV7-2 and TRBJ2-6, is GAGVSQSPSNKVTEKGKDVELRCDPISGHTALYWYRQSLGQGLEFLIYFQGNSAPDKSGLPSDRFSAERTGGSVSTLTIQRTQQEDSAVYLCASSLGGSGSGANVLTFGAGSRLTVL.